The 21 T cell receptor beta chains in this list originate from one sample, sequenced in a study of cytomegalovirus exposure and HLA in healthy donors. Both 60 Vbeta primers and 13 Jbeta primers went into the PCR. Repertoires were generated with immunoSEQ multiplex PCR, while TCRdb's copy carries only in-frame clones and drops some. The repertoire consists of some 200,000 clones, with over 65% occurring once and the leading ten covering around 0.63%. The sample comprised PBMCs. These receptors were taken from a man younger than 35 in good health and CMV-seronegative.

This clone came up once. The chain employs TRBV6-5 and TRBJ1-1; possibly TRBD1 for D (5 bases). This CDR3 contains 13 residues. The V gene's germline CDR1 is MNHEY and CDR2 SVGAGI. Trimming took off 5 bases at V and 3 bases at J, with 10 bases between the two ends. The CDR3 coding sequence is TGTGCCAGCAGTCGGGGGGGTGACACTGAAGCTTTCTTT. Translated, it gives CASSRGGDTEAFF.

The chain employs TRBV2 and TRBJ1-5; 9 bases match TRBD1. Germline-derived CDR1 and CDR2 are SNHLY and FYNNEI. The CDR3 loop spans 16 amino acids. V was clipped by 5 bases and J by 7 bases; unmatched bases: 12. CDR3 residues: CASSPPGQGLGQPQHF. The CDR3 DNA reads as TGTGCCAGCAGTCCTCCGGGACAGGGTTTAGGGCAGCCCCAGCATTTT.

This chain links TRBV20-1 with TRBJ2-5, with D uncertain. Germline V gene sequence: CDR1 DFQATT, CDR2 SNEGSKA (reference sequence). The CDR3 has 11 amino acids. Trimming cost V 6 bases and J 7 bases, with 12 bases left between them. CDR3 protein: CSAPQSGTQYF. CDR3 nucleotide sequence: TGCAGTGCCCCGCAATCCGGGACCCAGTACTTC.

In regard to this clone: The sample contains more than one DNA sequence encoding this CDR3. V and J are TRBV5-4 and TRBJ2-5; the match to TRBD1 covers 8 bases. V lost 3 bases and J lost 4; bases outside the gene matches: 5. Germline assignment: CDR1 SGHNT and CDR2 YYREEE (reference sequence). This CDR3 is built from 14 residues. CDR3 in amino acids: CASSSQGAVETQYF. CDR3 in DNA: TGTGCCAGCAGCTCTCAGGGGGCAGTAGAGACCCAGTACTTC.

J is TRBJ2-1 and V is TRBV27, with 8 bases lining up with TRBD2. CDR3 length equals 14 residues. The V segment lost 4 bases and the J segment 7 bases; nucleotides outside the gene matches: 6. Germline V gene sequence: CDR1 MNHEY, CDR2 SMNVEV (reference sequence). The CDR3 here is CASSSGTSLNEQFF. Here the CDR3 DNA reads TGTGCCAGCAGTTCCGGGACTAGTCTTAATGAGCAGTTCTTC.

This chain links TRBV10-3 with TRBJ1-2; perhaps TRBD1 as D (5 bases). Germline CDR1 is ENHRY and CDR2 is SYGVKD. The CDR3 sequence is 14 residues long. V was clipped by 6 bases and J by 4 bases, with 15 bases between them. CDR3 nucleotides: TGTGCCATCAGAACGGGGGAGGAGGTCTATGGCTACACCTTC. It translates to CAIRTGEEVYGYTF.

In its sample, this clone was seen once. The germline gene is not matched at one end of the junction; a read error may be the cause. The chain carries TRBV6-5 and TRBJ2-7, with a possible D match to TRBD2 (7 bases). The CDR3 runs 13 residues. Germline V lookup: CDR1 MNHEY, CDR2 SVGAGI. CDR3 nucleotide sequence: TGTGTCAGCAGCCCGGGGGGCTTCTACGAGCAGTACTTC. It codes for CVSSPGGFYEQYF.

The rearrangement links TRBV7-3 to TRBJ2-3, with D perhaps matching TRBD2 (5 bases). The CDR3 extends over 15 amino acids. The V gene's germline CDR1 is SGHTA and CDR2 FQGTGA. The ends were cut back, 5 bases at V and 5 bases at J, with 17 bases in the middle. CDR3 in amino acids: CASSPDSRRLDTQYF. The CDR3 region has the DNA TGTGCCAGCAGCCCGGACTCGCGACGATTAGATACGCAGTATTTT.

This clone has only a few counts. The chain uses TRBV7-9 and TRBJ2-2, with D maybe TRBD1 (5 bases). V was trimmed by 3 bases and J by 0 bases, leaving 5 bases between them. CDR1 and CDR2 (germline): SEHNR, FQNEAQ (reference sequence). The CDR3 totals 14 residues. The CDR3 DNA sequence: TGTGCCAGCAGCTTCAGGGCGAACACCGGGGAGCTGTTTTTT. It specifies CASSFRANTGELFF.

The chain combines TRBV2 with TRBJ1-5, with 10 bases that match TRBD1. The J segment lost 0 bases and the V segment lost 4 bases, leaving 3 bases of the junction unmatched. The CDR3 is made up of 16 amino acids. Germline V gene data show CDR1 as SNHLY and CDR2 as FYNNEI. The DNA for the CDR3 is TGTGCCAGCAGTGGGACAGGGGGTGGTAGCAATCAGCCCCAGCATTTT. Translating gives CASSGTGGGSNQPQHF.

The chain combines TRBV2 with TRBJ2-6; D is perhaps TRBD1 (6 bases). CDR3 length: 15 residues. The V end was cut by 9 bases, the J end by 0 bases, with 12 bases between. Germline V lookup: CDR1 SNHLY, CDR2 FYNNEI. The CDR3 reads CARQGPSSGANVLTF. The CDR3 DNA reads TGTGCCAGACAGGGACCTAGCTCTGGGGCCAACGTCCTGACTTTC.

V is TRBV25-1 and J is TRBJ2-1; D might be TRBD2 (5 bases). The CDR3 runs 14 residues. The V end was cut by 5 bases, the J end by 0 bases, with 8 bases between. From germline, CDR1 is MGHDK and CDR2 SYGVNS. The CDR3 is CASSLSVSYNEQFF. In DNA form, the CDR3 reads TGTGCCAGCAGTCTTAGCGTCTCCTACAATGAGCAGTTCTTC.

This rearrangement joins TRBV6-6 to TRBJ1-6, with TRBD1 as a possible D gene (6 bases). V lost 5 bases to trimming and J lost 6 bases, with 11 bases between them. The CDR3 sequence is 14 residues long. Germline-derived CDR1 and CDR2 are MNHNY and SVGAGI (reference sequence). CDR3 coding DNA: TGTGCCAGCAGTATACAGGGTCTTAATTCACCCCTCCACTTT. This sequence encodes CASSIQGLNSPLHF.

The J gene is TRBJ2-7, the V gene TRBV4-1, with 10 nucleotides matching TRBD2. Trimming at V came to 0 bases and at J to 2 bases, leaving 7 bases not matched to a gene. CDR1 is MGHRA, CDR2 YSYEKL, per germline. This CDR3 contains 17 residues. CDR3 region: CASSQEGGTSATYEQYF. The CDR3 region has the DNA TGCGCCAGCAGCCAAGAGGGGGGGACTAGCGCCACCTACGAGCAGTACTTC.

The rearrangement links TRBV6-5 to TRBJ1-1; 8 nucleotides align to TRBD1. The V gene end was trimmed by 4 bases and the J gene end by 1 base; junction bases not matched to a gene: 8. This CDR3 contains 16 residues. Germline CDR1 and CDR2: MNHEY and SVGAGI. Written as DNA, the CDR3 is TGTGCCAGCAGTTCCCACGCAGGGGGCAAGAACACTGAAGCTTTCTTT. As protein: CASSSHAGGKNTEAFF.

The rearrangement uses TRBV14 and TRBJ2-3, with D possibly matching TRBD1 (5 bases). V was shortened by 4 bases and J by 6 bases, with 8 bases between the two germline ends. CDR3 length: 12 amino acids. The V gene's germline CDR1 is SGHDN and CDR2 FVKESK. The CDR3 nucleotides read TGTGCCAGCAGCCTGCCAGGGGATACGCAGTATTTT. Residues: CASSLPGDTQYF.

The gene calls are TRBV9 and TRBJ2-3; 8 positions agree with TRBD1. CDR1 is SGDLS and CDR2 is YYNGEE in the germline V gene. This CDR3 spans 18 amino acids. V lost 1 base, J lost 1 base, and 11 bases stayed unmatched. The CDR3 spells CASSVPRQGKPGTDTQYF. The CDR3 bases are TGTGCCAGCAGCGTACCACGACAGGGGAAACCCGGCACAGATACGCAGTATTTT.

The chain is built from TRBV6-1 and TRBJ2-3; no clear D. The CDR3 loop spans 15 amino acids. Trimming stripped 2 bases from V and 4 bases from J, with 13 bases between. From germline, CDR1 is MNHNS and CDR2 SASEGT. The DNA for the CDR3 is TGTGCCAGCAGTGAATGGGCAGCCACCCCAGATACGCAGTATTTT. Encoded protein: CASSEWAATPDTQYF.

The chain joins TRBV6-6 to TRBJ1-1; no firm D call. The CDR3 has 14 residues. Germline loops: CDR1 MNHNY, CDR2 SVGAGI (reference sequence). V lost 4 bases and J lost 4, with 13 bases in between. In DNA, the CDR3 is TGTGCCAGCAGTTCCCAGGCTTTGGGCACTGAAGCTTTCTTT. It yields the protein CASSSQALGTEAFF.

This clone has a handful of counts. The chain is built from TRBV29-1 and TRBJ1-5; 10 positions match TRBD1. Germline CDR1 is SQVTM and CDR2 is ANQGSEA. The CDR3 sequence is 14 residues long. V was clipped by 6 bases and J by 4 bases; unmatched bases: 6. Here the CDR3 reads CSVETGGENQPQHF. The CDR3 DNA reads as TGCAGCGTCGAGACAGGGGGCGAAAATCAGCCCCAGCATTTT.

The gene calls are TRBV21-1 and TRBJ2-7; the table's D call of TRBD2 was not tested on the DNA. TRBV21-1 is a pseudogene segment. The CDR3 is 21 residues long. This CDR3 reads CASSKERWILRWAGGPTEQYF. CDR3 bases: TGTGCCAGCAGCAAAGAGAGGTGGATCTTACGGTGGGCGGGAGGGCCCACCGAGCAGTACTTC.